This T cell receptor (beta chain) was recovered during a study of identical twins. Overall study findings and caveats: Models underestimated out-of-frame TCR alpha sharing in monozygotic twins. Those out-of-frame alpha sequences shared by twins showed an excess of low generation probability.

Per germline, CDR1 MDHEN and CDR2 SYDVKM. The CDR3 sequence is 17 residues long. Trimming pared 4 bases from V and 3 bases from J, leaving 22 bases between. In this sample, this clonotype turned up many times. The antigen remains unidentified. Template switching (which added a universal primer site) was used, and cDNA carried unique molecular identifiers. TCRdb reprocessed the 5' RACE reads via MiXCR and lists one record per CDR3 protein. Of over 550,000 distinct CDR3 sequences listed, just over 7% are singletons. The data also belong to a second study, concerning yellow fever vaccine responses in identical twins. This second report adds: Reportedly, the response of twins' T cells to the vaccine seemed partly convergent, partly personalized.

The V call is TRBV28, the J call TRBJ2-7; D assignment may be TRBD1 or TRBD2 (5 bases each). The TCR comes from a woman younger than 30 in good health. Sample: PBMCs. CDR3 protein: CASSSRWDGVGNYEQYV. CDR3 bases: TGTGCCAGCAGTTCGCGCTGGGACGGGGTGGGCAACTACGAGCAGTACGTC.